A selection of T cell receptor beta chains follows, all from one sample in a study of radiotherapy plus CTLA-4 blockade in lung cancer. Clones were read by immunoSEQ multiplex PCR, and TCRdb kept only the in-frame ones, dropping some. Of tens of thousands of clones in the sample, around 77% were seen once. The sequenced sample was peripheral blood, obtained from a patient treated with radiotherapy plus ipilimumab. All receptors come from a human donor with non-small cell lung cancer who had stable disease on radiotherapy plus ipilimumab. The CDR3 runs from the conserved cysteine through the conserved F or W. D genes are given only for firm matches. Clone size appears in some rows only: once, few, many, or a class for an expanded clone.

CDR3 DNA,CDR3 protein,J gene,V gene,clone size,D gene
TGTGCCAGCAGCGTAGAGCCGGCCGTCGTTAGCTCCTATAATTCACCCCTCCACTTT,CASSVEPAVVSSYNSPLHF,TRBJ1-6,TRBV9,NA,NA
TGTGCCAGCAGCCCCTTGCTTGGGGGCCGAGATGGCTACACCTTC,CASSPLLGGRDGYTF,TRBJ1-2,TRBV7-9,NA,NA
TGTGCCAGTAGTATGAGAGGGGTAGGGGCTGAAGCTTTCTTT,CASSMRGVGAEAFF,TRBJ1-1,TRBV19,NA,NA
TGTGCCAGTAGTAGAAGACAGGGAGGCGGCAATCAGCCCCAGCATTTT,CASSRRQGGGNQPQHF,TRBJ1-5,TRBV19,NA,TRBD1
TGCAGCGCTGTCGAGGACTATGGCTACACCTTC,CSAVEDYGYTF,TRBJ1-2,TRBV29-1,NA,NA
TGTGCCAGCAGCGCCACGACAGCGACTGGAAACACCATATATTTT,CASSATTATGNTIYF,TRBJ1-3,TRBV9,few,NA
TGTGCCAGCAGTTACTCAGGCGCCAGGTCCTACGAGCAGTACTTC,CASSYSGARSYEQYF,TRBJ2-7,TRBV6-5,NA,NA
TGTGCCAGCAGTTTGATGAGAGGGGGAAACACCATATATTTT,CASSLMRGGNTIYF,TRBJ1-3,TRBV27,once,NA
TGTGCCAGCAGCTTGGGTGCCAGGGGGCGAGAGACCCAGTACTTC,CASSLGARGRETQYF,TRBJ2-5,TRBV5-6,NA,TRBD1
TGTGCCAGCAGCCGCACAGGGACCGCAGAGACCCAGTACTTC,CASSRTGTAETQYF,TRBJ2-5,TRBV7-3,NA,NA
TGTGCCAGCAGTGACAGACAGGGGGGTTACAGCAATCAGCCCCAGCATTTT,CASSDRQGGYSNQPQHF,TRBJ1-5,TRBV6-1,NA,TRBD1
TGTGCCAGCAGTACACAAGCGGGACAGGGACCTGAAGCTTTCTTT,CASSTQAGQGPEAFF,TRBJ1-1,TRBV6-1,NA,TRBD1
TGTGCCAGCATTTGGCAGAAAAGTTCACCCCTCCACTTT,CASIWQKSSPLHF,TRBJ1-6,TRBV28,NA,NA
TGTGCCAGCAGCCAAGATCCTATCAATGAGCAGTTCTTC,CASSQDPINEQFF,TRBJ2-1,TRBV14,many,NA
TGTGCCAGCAGCTTTGCAAGAGGCACTGAAGCTTTCTTT,CASSFARGTEAFF,TRBJ1-1,TRBV11-3,NA,NA
TGTGCCTGGAGTCTTGGCCGACAGCCTAGAAATCAGCCCCAGCATTTT,CAWSLGRQPRNQPQHF,TRBJ1-5,TRBV30,NA,NA
TGTGCCAGCAGTTTTATCTTCGGGACGTATGGCTACACCTTC,CASSFIFGTYGYTF,TRBJ1-2,TRBV28,NA,NA
TGTGCCAGCAGTTCCCGTAACCCCGCTAACTATGGCTACACCTTC,CASSSRNPANYGYTF,TRBJ1-2,TRBV6-5,NA,NA